This entry lists 4 T cell receptor beta chains sequenced from one sample in a study of cytomegalovirus exposure and HLA in healthy donors. The PCR had 60 Vbeta and 13 Jbeta primers. Clones were sequenced by immunoSEQ multiplex PCR, and TCRdb holds only the in-frame ones, with some missing. The sample includes about 130,000 clones, about 80% of them seen just once. Sequenced input: PBMCs. The source of these receptors is a woman between 40 and 55 years old in good health and CMV-seropositive.

The chain couples TRBV27 to TRBJ2-1; 8 positions match TRBD1. This CDR3 has 15 amino acids. The germline V gene has CDR1 MNHEY and CDR2 SMNVEV (reference sequence). V dropped 2 bases and J dropped 6; count of bases not matched to a gene: 6. CDR3 DNA: TGTGCCAGCAGTTTAGGCAGGGGGCGCCTCAATGAGCAGTTCTTC. Translated, it gives CASSLGRGRLNEQFF.

The chain combines TRBV28 with TRBJ1-4; no clear D. The CDR3 has 17 amino acids. Germline V gene sequence: CDR1 MDHEN, CDR2 SYDVKM. V lost 2 bases, J lost 5 bases, and 18 bases lay in between. CDR3 amino acids: CASSLKYGEWANEKLFF. CDR3 DNA sequence: TGTGCCAGCAGTTTAAAGTACGGGGAGTGGGCGAATGAAAAACTGTTTTTT.

This clone was observed a handful of times. The chain uses TRBV25-1 and TRBJ2-2, with D perhaps TRBD1 (6 bases). V was pared by 6 bases and J by 5 bases, with 13 bases between. Looked up from germline, CDR1 is MGHDK and CDR2 is SYGVNS. This CDR3 has 14 residues. The CDR3 spells CASSRDISTGELFF. CDR3 coding DNA: TGTGCCAGCAGCCGGGACATTTCTACCGGGGAGCTGTTTTTT.

The chain couples TRBV29-1 to TRBJ1-2; D not resolved. The CDR3 has 11 amino acids. CDR1 is SQVTM and CDR2 is ANQGSEA in the germline V gene. V was trimmed by 1 base and J by 8 bases, leaving 8 bases between them. CDR3 sequence: CSVEGGLGYTF. In DNA form, the CDR3 reads TGCAGCGTTGAAGGCGGACTGGGCTACACCTTC.